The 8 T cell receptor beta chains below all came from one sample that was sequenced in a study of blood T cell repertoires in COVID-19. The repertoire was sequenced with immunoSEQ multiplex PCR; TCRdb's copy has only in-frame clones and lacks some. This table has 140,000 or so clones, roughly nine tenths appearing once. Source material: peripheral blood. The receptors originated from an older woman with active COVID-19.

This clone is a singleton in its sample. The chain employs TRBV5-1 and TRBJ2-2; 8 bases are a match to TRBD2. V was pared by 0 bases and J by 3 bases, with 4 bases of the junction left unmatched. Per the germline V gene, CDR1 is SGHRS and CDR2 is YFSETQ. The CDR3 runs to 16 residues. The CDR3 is CASSLVGLGDTGELFF. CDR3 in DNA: TGCGCCAGCAGCTTGGTGGGACTAGGAGACACCGGGGAGCTGTTTTTT.

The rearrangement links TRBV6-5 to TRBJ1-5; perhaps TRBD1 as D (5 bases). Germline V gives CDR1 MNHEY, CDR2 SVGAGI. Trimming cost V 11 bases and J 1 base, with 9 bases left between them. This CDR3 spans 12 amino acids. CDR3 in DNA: TGTGCCGTTGGGGCCAGCAATCAGCCCCAGCATTTT. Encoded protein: CAVGASNQPQHF.

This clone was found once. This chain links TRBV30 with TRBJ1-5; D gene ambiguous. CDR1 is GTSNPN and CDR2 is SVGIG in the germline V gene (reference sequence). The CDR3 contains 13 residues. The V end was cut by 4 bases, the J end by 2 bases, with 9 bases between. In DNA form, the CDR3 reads TGTGCCTGGAACCGGGTGCGCAATCAGCCCCAGCATTTT. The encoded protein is CAWNRVRNQPQHF.

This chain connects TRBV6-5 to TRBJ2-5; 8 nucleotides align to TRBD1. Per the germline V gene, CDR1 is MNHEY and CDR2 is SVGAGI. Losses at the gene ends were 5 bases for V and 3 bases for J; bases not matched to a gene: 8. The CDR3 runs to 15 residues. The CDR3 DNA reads TGTGCCAGCAGTCCCCTCACAGGGGGTAAAGAGACCCAGTACTTC. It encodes CASSPLTGGKETQYF.

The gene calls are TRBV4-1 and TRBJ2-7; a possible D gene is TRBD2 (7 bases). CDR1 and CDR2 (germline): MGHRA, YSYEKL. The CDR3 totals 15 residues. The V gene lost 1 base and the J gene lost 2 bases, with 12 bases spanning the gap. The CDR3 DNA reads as TGCGCCAGCAGCCAAGGTGGGGGGGCAGCCTACGAGCAGTACTTC. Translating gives CASSQGGGAAYEQYF.

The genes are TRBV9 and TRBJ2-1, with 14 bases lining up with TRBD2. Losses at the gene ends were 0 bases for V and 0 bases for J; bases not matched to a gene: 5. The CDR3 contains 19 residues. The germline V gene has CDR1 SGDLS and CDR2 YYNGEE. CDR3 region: CASSVGGLAGAPSYNEQFF. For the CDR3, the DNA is TGTGCCAGCAGCGTAGGGGGACTAGCGGGGGCCCCCTCCTACAATGAGCAGTTCTTC.

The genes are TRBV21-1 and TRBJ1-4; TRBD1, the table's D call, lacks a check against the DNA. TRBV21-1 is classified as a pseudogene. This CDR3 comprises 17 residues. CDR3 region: CATSRTGDKSTNEKLFF. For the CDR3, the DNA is TGTGCCACGTCTCGGACAGGGGATAAGTCCACTAATGAAAAACTGTTTTTT.

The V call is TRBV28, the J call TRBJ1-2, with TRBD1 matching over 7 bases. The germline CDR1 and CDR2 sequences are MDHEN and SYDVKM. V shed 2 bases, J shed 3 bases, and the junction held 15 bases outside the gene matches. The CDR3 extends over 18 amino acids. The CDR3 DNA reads TGTGCCAGCAGTTTACCTTCCCGCCGACAGGGAATATACTATGGCTACACCTTC. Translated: CASSLPSRRQGIYYGYTF.